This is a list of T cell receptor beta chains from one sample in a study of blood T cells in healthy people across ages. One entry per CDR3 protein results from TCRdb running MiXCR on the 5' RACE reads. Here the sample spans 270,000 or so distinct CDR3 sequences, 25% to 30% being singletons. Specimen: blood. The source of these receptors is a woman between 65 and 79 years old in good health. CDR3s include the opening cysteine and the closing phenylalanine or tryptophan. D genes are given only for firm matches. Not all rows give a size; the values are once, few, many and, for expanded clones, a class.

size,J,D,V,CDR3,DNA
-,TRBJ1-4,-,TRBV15,CATKGSRGREKVFF,TGTGCCACCAAGGGATCCCGGGGACGGGAAAAAGTGTTTTTT
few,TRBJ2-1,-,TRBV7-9,CASSLWASTLNNEQFF,TGTGCCAGCAGCTTATGGGCTAGCACCCTTAACAATGAGCAGTTCTTC
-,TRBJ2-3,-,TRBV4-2,CASSQAAGQRTDTQYF,TGTGCCAGCAGCCAAGCCGCGGGACAGCGCACAGATACGCAGTATTTT
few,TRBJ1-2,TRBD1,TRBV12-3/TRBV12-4,CASSSFRTGKGYTF,TGTGCCAGCAGTTCATTCCGGACAGGCAAGGGCTACACCTTC
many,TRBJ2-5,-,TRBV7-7,CASSLVGGTEETQYF,TGTGCTAGCAGCTTAGTTGGCGGGACGGAAGAGACCCAGTACTTC
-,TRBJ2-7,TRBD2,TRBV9,CASSLGTSATYEQYF,TGTGCCAGCAGCCTCGGGACTAGCGCAACCTACGAGCAGTACTTC
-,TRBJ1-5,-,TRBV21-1,CASSRKASGGEQPQHF,TGCGCCAGCAGCAGAAAGGCTTCAGGCGGGGAACAGCCCCAGCATTTT
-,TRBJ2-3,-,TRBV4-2,CASSQGSGPDTQYF,TGTGCCAGCAGCCAAGGATCGGGACCAGATACGCAGTATTTT
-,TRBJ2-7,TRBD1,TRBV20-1,CSARDRMGQGGPYFYYEQYF,TGCAGTGCTAGAGATAGAATGGGACAGGGGGGCCCCTACTTCTACTACGAGCAGTACTTC
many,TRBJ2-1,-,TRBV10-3,CATRGTVAYNEQFF,TGTGCCACCAGGGGAACGGTTGCCTACAATGAGCAGTTCTTC
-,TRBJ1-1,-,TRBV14,CASSPKMGNTEAFF,TGTGCCAGCAGCCCTAAAATGGGGAACACTGAAGCTTTCTTT
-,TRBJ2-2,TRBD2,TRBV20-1,CSARPPGLADSGELFF,TGCAGTGCTAGACCTCCGGGACTAGCGGATTCCGGGGAGCTGTTTTTT
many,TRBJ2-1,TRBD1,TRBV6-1,CASASNRGPSNEQFF,TGTGCCAGCGCCTCTAACAGGGGGCCCTCCAATGAGCAGTTCTTC
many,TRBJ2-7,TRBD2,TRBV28,CASSLGTSGSYEQYF,TGTGCCAGCAGTTTAGGGACTAGCGGGAGTTACGAGCAGTACTTC
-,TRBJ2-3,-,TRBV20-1,CSARDFSGANTDTQYF,TGCAGTGCTAGAGACTTTAGCGGAGCGAACACAGATACGCAGTATTTT
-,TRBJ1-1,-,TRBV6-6,CASTDSMNTEAFF,TGTGCCAGCACGGACAGCATGAACACTGAAGCTTTCTTT